The 19 T cell receptor beta chains listed next were all sequenced from one sample in a study of PD-1 blockade in classical Hodgkin lymphoma. Profiling relied on immunoSEQ multiplex PCR, and the TCRdb table lists in-frame clones only, not all of them. Among around 27,000 clones listed, roughly 90% were seen once. The time point is: newly diagnosed, previously untreated cHL patient sample. CD4+ T cells were purified from thawed PBMCs by negative selection. Sequencing was performed on CD4+ T cells from blood. Receptor source: a human donor with classical Hodgkin lymphoma.

This clone was recorded only once. This chain connects TRBV18 to TRBJ2-7, with D perhaps being TRBD1 or TRBD2 (5 bases each). CDR1 and CDR2 (germline): KGHSH, LQKENI. With 4 bases removed from V and 0 bases from J, the gap between germline ends came to 10 bases. The CDR3 is 14 residues long. The CDR3 DNA reads TGTGCCAGCTCACAGGGACCATACTCCTACGAGCAGTACTTC. This translates into CASSQGPYSYEQYF. Filled out from reference TRBV18 and TRBJ2-7, the complete variable domain reads NAGVMQNPRHLVRRRGQEARLRCSPMKGHSHVYWYRQLPEEGLKFMVYLQKENIIDESGMPKERFSAEFPKEGPSILRIQQVVRGDSAAYFCASSQGPYSYEQYFGPGTRLTVT.

The chain carries TRBV29-1 and TRBJ2-1; no clear D gene. CDR1 is SQVTM, CDR2 ANQGSEA, per germline. This CDR3 has 14 amino acids. Trimming removed 7 bases from V and 9 bases from J, with 22 bases in between. The CDR3 sequence: CSGGRLPRAPEQFF. DNA for the CDR3: TGCAGCGGCGGACGACTCCCAAGGGCCCCTGAGCAGTTCTTC.

This chain connects TRBV28 to TRBJ1-2; unclear D gene. This CDR3 is 12 amino acids long. The ends were cut back, 4 bases at V and 8 bases at J, with 11 bases in the middle. CDR1 and CDR2 (germline): MDHEN, SYDVKM. The CDR3 coding sequence is TGTGCCAGCAGTTCATCCTACCGGGGCTACACCTTC. It encodes CASSSSYRGYTF.

This clone came up once. The CDR3 here is CASGLVLGTSSDEQFF. The CDR3 DNA follows: TGTGCTAGTGGTTTGGTACTCGGGACTAGTTCCGATGAGCAGTTCTTC. The rearrangement uses TRBV12-5 and TRBJ2-1; 8 bases agree with TRBD2. Germline V gene data show CDR1 as LGHNT and CDR2 as FRNRAP. The CDR3 runs 16 residues. J gave up 8 bases and V 0 bases, and 9 bases lay outside the gene matches.

This clone has a single count. The chain is built from TRBV5-1 and TRBJ1-1; D not resolved. V was trimmed by 5 bases and J by 2 bases, leaving 13 bases between them. The V gene's germline CDR1 is SGHRS and CDR2 YFSETQ. The CDR3 length is 14 residues. CDR3 nucleotides: TGCGCCAGCAGGCGTGGGCAGACAAACACTGAAGCTTTCTTT. Translating gives CASRRGQTNTEAFF.

The rearrangement joins TRBV10-3 to TRBJ2-2; TRBD2 matches at 7 bases. With 2 bases clipped from V and 1 base from J, the junction kept 4 bases outside the gene matches. Germline lookup yields CDR1 ENHRY and CDR2 SYGVKD. This CDR3 has 16 residues. This chain's CDR3 is CAISERAGLNTGELFF. DNA for the CDR3: TGTGCCATCAGTGAGAGAGCGGGGCTGAACACCGGGGAGCTGTTTTTT.

The chain has TRBV5-1 and TRBJ1-1, with no clear D. CDR1 is SGHRS, CDR2 YFSETQ, per germline. Trimming took off 0 bases at V and 0 bases at J, with 9 bases between the two ends. CDR3 length equals 15 residues. The CDR3 DNA follows: TGCGCCAGCAGCTTGGAGGTCAGAGTGAACACTGAAGCTTTCTTT. It specifies CASSLEVRVNTEAFF.

V and J are TRBV19 and TRBJ2-3, with D perhaps given as TRBD1 or TRBD2 (6 bases each). The CDR3 is 15 amino acids. V dropped 0 bases and J dropped 3 bases, with 10 bases sitting between them. Germline assignment: CDR1 LNHDA and CDR2 SQIVND (reference sequence). The CDR3 protein is CASSIDGGRTDTQYF. The CDR3 bases are TGTGCCAGTAGTATAGATGGGGGGCGTACAGATACGCAGTATTTT.

V is TRBV12-1 and J is TRBJ1-1; the D segment call TRBD1 is taken from the table without a DNA check. TRBV12-1 is flagged as a pseudogene. The CDR3 runs to 16 residues. The CDR3: CASSPRQDRGLFEAFF. As DNA, the CDR3 is TGTGCCAGCAGCCCCCGCCAGGACAGGGGGCTATTTGAAGCTTTCTTT.

V and J are TRBV29-1 and TRBJ2-1; TRBD1 is a possible D gene (6 bases). This CDR3 is built from 13 residues. Germline V gene sequence: CDR1 SQVTM, CDR2 ANQGSEA. The V and J ends lost 5 bases and 7 bases respectively, with 15 bases between them. The CDR3 reads CSVKGRGSNEQFF. The CDR3 DNA sequence: TGCAGCGTTAAGGGCAGGGGTAGTAATGAGCAGTTCTTC.

The chain employs TRBV11-2 and TRBJ2-7, with D perhaps matching TRBD1 (5 bases). The CDR3 consists of 14 residues. Germline V gene lookup returns CDR1 SGHAT and CDR2 FQNNGV. V lost 2 bases to trimming and J lost 3 bases, with 11 bases between them. CDR3 protein: CASSLQTGDYEQYF. CDR3 nucleotide sequence: TGTGCCAGCAGCTTACAAACAGGTGACTACGAGCAGTACTTC.

This clone was seen a few times. This chain uses TRBV7-2 with TRBJ1-5; D remains unclear. CDR3 length: 14 amino acids. Trimming took 3 bases from V and 5 from J, leaving 11 bases between them. The germline CDR1 and CDR2 sequences are SGHTA and FQGNSA. The CDR3 DNA is TGTGCCAGCAGCTTTGGGCGGGGAGATCAGCCCCAGCATTTT. Protein: CASSFGRGDQPQHF.

The rearrangement joins TRBV28 to TRBJ2-5; the D gene is possibly TRBD1 (8 bases). Germline V gene data show CDR1 as MDHEN and CDR2 as SYDVKM. V was trimmed by 4 bases and J by 2 bases, leaving 14 bases between them. There are 15 residues in the CDR3. CDR3: CASSSGGGGQETQYF. CDR3 bases: TGTGCCAGCAGTTCAGGGGGCGGGGGACAAGAGACCCAGTACTTC.

The chain joins TRBV11-2 to TRBJ2-7; D might be TRBD1 or TRBD2, each matching 6 bases. V lost 2 bases to trimming and J lost 7 bases, with 15 bases between them. Germline V CDR1 and CDR2: SGHAT, FQNNGV. The length of the CDR3 is 14 residues. CDR3 sequence: CASSLNGGPGEQYF. The CDR3 DNA reads as TGTGCCAGCAGCTTAAATGGGGGGCCTGGTGAGCAGTACTTC.

The gene calls are TRBV7-9 and TRBJ2-1, with D perhaps matching TRBD2 (5 bases). The CDR3 totals 12 residues. Germline V gene lookup returns CDR1 SEHNR and CDR2 FQNEAQ (reference sequence). Trimming left V 1 base short and J 15 bases short, with 13 bases between. The CDR3 protein is CASSLGTGMAFF. The CDR3 DNA sequence: TGTGCCAGCAGCTTAGGAACGGGGATGGCGTTCTTC.

The rearrangement links TRBV5-1 to TRBJ2-5, with TRBD2 identical over 8 bases. CDR1 SGHRS and CDR2 YFSETQ come from the germline V gene. The V gene end was trimmed by 4 bases and the J gene end by 4 bases; junction bases not matched to a gene: 12. The CDR3 extends over 16 amino acids. CDR3 nucleotides: TGCGCCAGCAGCCCCACTCCGGGAGGGCAGGGAGAGACCCAGTACTTC. The encoded protein is CASSPTPGGQGETQYF.

The chain joins TRBV18 to TRBJ1-1, with D perhaps TRBD1 (5 bases). The CDR3 is 14 residues long. Germline V lookup: CDR1 KGHSH, CDR2 LQKENI. V was trimmed by 3 bases and J by 5 bases, leaving 13 bases between them. This CDR3 reads CASSPGREGTEAFF. In DNA form, the CDR3 reads TGTGCCAGCTCACCCGGACGGGAGGGGACTGAAGCTTTCTTT.

The chain is built from TRBV19 and TRBJ1-1; no reliable D call. Trimming removed 3 bases at V and 3 bases at J, with 17 bases between. Germline-derived CDR1 and CDR2 are LNHDA and SQIVND (reference sequence). This CDR3 region has 16 residues. CDR3 DNA: TGTGCCAGTAGTATTAGAGGGAACGAGCCGGACACTGAAGCTTTCTTT. Translated, it gives CASSIRGNEPDTEAFF. Full variable domain (outside the CDR3, taken from reference TRBV19 and TRBJ1-1): DGGITQSPKYLFRKEGQNVTLSCEQNLNHDAMYWYRQDPGQGLRLIYYSQIVNDFQKGDIAEGYSVSREKKESFPLTVTSAQKNPTAFYLCASSIRGNEPDTEAFFGQGTRLTVV.

This chain links TRBV19 with TRBJ2-5, with 9 positions matching TRBD2. Trimming removed 7 bases from V and 2 bases from J; junction bases left unmatched: 8. In germline, CDR1 is LNHDA, CDR2 SQIVND (reference sequence). The CDR3 is 15 amino acids. CDR3 loop: CASTLSSGRQETQYF. The CDR3 region has the DNA TGTGCCAGTACCCTCTCCAGCGGGAGGCAAGAGACCCAGTACTTC.